This TCR beta chain stems from a study of regulatory T cells in long-lasting Graves disease (dated by TCRdb to about 2021). Broadly, across the study: Persistent Graves' disease was defined as antithyroid drug treatment for over 5 years with persistently positive TSH receptor autoantibodies. The study was registered as a clinical trial and conducted in China. In the clinical cohort, patients with persistent Graves' disease had used antithyroid drugs for an average of about 9.3 years. This study used TCR sequencing and RNA sequencing of peripheral blood to compare persistent Graves' disease patients against newly diagnosed Graves' disease patients. A total of 33 samples were covered by TCR sequencing, comprising around 13 persistent and around 20 newly diagnosed Graves' disease patients.

Libraries were prepared through multiplex PCR. The sample was run on an Illumina HiSeq 4000. CDR3 regions were amplified by Arm-PCR with iRepertoire HTBI primers to construct TCR beta libraries. Gel purification was performed on PCR products prior to sequencing. The paper's processing steps were these. Gene usage analysis of CDR3 amino acid clonotypes used the 62 TRBV and fewer than 15 TRBJ segments found across samples. COPE and FqMerger were used to merge filtered high-quality paired reads into contigs. BLAST was used to align contigs to IMGT TRBV, TRBD and TRBJ reference genes, with CDR3 defined following IMGT. Clonotypes above 0.1% frequency were classified as highly expanded clones. Repertoire diversity was measured by Shannon entropy, and V-J evenness by the Gini coefficient. Clonotypes shared by more than one individual were considered public. The public reads were run again by TCRdb, first through fastp at Q25 and then through MiXCR, and only productive beta chains were kept. Each record represents a unique CDR3 protein, reported with the most common genes and DNA among its rows. The authors' filters were not applied to this entry. Recorded for this sample are 300,000 to 500,000 distinct CDR3 sequences; about a fifth of them occurred a single time. The ten largest clonotypes hold more than 20% of the sample.

Turning to this clonotype: The antigen it recognizes is unknown. Per-base quality was not reported, and no clone a single base away is much larger than it.

A distance of 14 bases separates the germline ends of V and J, which lose 5 bases and 6 bases respectively. From its cysteine to its phenylalanine, the CDR3 spans 12 amino acids. Of all the DNA, just the CDR3 is kept, 36 bases in frame from base 1. From the germline V gene (reference sequence), CDR1 is DFQATT and CDR2 is SNEGSKA. This specimen's time point label, per the study, means: persistent/refractory GD, antithyroid drugs over 5 years with positive TRAb. For both TCR sequencing and RNA sequencing, RNA was extracted from PBMCs using TRIzol. The diagnosis of Graves' disease was made according to American Thyroid Association guidelines. Patients were recruited from an endocrinology department in Xi'an, China. Each patient gave approximately 9 milliliters of peripheral blood, collected in an EDTA anticoagulant tube. Ficoll Paque Plus density gradient separation was used to isolate PBMCs, and no further T cell sorting was performed. RNA quality was checked with an Agilent 2100 Bioanalyzer and agarose gel, and concentration with a NanoDrop 2000.

Broader findings and caveats from the paper: Sequencing and analysis were restricted to the TCR beta chain. As a limitation, the authors acknowledged that the small sample size may reduce accuracy. Because the primary lesion, thyroid tissue, could not be accessed, the study looked at peripheral blood alone. Preferential use of TRBV28, TRBJ1-2 and TRBJ2-5 was observed in persistent disease, whereas TRBV20-1 and TRBJ2-1 were favored in newly diagnosed disease. Compared with newly diagnosed patients, patients with persistent Graves' disease had lower TCR Shannon entropy and fewer highly expanded clones, which suggests clonal expansion. More public clonotypes were shared among persistent patients (about 2,800) than among newly diagnosed patients (966).

Sequences were derived from peripheral blood mononuclear cells (PBMCs), sampled when the disease was refractory, from a patient treated with antithyroid drugs. The clonotype originates from a female donor with Graves disease. The V and J genes are TRBV20-1 and TRBJ2-7, with a tentative D gene TRBD2 over 5 matching bases. The encoded CDR3 is CSAGIHGGEQYF. The sequenced DNA is TGCAGTGCTGGAATACACGGAGGCGAGCAGTACTTC.